The sequence of this TCR beta chain was determined in a study of blood T cell repertoires in COVID-19. Repertoires were generated with immunoSEQ multiplex PCR, while TCRdb's copy carries only in-frame clones and drops some. Among some 500,000 clones listed, roughly 88% were seen once. The origin of this receptor is a woman aged 40 to 50 who had recovered from COVID-19. The sequencing input was PBMCs or T cells enriched from blood (not recorded which).

DNA of the CDR3: TGTGCCAGCAGCTCACGGGGGGTGTCTGAAGCTTTCTTT. It is translated as CASSSRGVSEAFF. The genes are TRBV5-5 and TRBJ1-1; TRBD1 is a possible D gene (5 bases). Trimming removed 3 bases from V and 6 bases from J, with 12 bases in between. Germline CDR1 reads SGHKS; CDR2 reads YYEKEE (reference sequence). The CDR3 extends over 13 amino acids.